A selection of T cell receptor beta chains follows, all from one sample in a study of cytomegalovirus exposure and HLA in healthy donors. The table came from immunoSEQ multiplex PCR; TCRdb's copy has only in-frame clones and leaves some out. The repertoire consists of 150,000 or so clones, with approximately 80% occurring once and the leading ten covering under 2%. Sequences were obtained from PBMCs. Every receptor here comes from a young man in good health and CMV-seronegative. Both conserved end residues are part of each CDR3. The D gene is left open where the match is weak. Clone size is stated in some rows and not others, as once, few, many or a class when expanded.

CDR3 protein,CDR3 DNA,CDR3 length,D gene,V gene,clone size,J gene
CASSQEPPLAGSYEQYF,TGTGCCAGCAGCCAAGAACCTCCACTAGCGGGCTCCTACGAGCAGTACTTC,17,TRBD2,TRBV4-2,once,TRBJ2-7
CACGRGYEQYF,TGTGCCTGCGGCAGGGGCTACGAGCAGTACTTC,11,.,TRBV19,few,TRBJ2-7
CAIAGGFGDTEAFF,TGTGCCATCGCGGGAGGATTCGGGGACACTGAAGCTTTCTTT,14,.,TRBV10-3,.,TRBJ1-1
CAISEVQGYGYTF,TGTGCCATCAGTGAAGTACAGGGGTATGGCTACACCTTC,13,TRBD1,TRBV10-3,.,TRBJ1-2
CATSDSLPYEQYF,TGTGCCACCTCTGACAGTTTACCCTACGAGCAGTACTTC,13,.,TRBV6-1,.,TRBJ2-7
CASSQEHLEKLFF,TGTGCCAGCAGCCAAGAACACCTTGAAAAACTGTTTTTT,13,.,TRBV14,.,TRBJ1-4
CASSRDRGGSPLHF,TGTGCCAGCAGTCGAGACAGGGGCGGTTCACCCCTCCACTTT,14,TRBD1,TRBV6-1,.,TRBJ1-6
CASSLWTEPYEQYF,TGTGCCAGCAGCTTATGGACAGAACCTTACGAGCAGTACTTC,14,.,TRBV7-9,.,TRBJ2-7
CASRPDSREQYF,TGTGCCAGCAGACCTGACAGTCGCGAGCAGTACTTC,12,.,TRBV2,.,TRBJ2-7
CASSDGGLQRETQYF,TGTGCCAGCAGTGACGGAGGACTACAGAGGGAGACCCAGTACTTC,15,.,TRBV6-1,.,TRBJ2-5
CASSLEGQGPSYEQYF,TGTGCCAGCAGCTTGGAGGGACAGGGGCCTAGCTACGAGCAGTACTTC,16,TRBD1,TRBV5-6,.,TRBJ2-7
CASSLAGGGTDTQYF,TGTGCCAGCAGTCTAGCGGGAGGGGGCACAGATACGCAGTATTTT,15,TRBD2,TRBV2,.,TRBJ2-3
CASSMTPTSGTYEQYF,TGTGCCAGTAGTATGACCCCGACTAGCGGTACCTACGAGCAGTACTTC,16,TRBD2,TRBV19,.,TRBJ2-7
CASSEAAWGTGSYEQYF,TGTGCCAGCAGTGAAGCAGCATGGGGGACAGGGTCTTACGAGCAGTACTTC,17,TRBD1,TRBV2,.,TRBJ2-7
CASSPNRVANTEAFF,TGTGCCAGCAGCCCAAACAGGGTTGCGAACACTGAAGCTTTCTTT,15,.,TRBV7-2,.,TRBJ1-1
CASSRGAIYGYTF,TGTGCCAGCAGCCGCGGGGCCATCTATGGCTACACCTTC,13,.,TRBV6-1,.,TRBJ1-2
CATSLREVGLAQFF,TGTGCCACCAGCCTACGGGAGGTTGGACTAGCGCAGTTCTTC,14,TRBD2,TRBV15,.,TRBJ2-1
CASSSQAGGPDTQYF,TGCGCCAGCAGCTCCCAGGCGGGGGGCCCAGATACGCAGTATTTT,15,TRBD2,TRBV5-1,.,TRBJ2-3
CASSFSQGGAAEAFF,TGTGCCAGCAGCTTCTCTCAGGGAGGCGCGGCTGAAGCTTTCTTT,15,.,TRBV7-6,.,TRBJ1-1
CASSAGLAGGADTQYF,TGCGCCAGCAGCGCGGGACTAGCGGGGGGGGCAGATACGCAGTATTTT,16,TRBD2,TRBV5-1,.,TRBJ2-3
CASSAIHDREELFF,TGTGCCAGCAGTGCCATACACGACAGGGAGGAGCTGTTTTTT,14,TRBD1,TRBV25-1,few,TRBJ2-2
CASSRDRVIQPQHF,TGTGCCAGCAGCCGGGACAGGGTTATTCAGCCCCAGCATTTT,14,TRBD1,TRBV6-1,.,TRBJ1-5